These 19 T cell receptor beta chains were all obtained from the same sample, sequenced in a study of technical replicates of blood from several donors. Method: immunoSEQ multiplex PCR; TCRdb's copy keeps in-frame clones and lacks some. The table has about 79,000 clones, roughly 94% seen once. The sample consisted of T cells isolated from PBMCs. All receptors come from a human donor in good health.

The J gene is TRBJ2-3, the V gene TRBV10-3; TRBD2 might be the D (6 bases). The germline V gene encodes CDR1 ENHRY and CDR2 SYGVKD. The CDR3 contains 14 residues. V shed 6 bases and J shed 6 bases, with 16 bases lying between them. CDR3 amino acids: CAISEGTAGDTQYF. In DNA form, the CDR3 reads TGTGCCATCAGCGAAGGGACTGCAGGGGATACGCAGTATTTT.

This rearrangement joins TRBV7-9 to TRBJ2-3; D unresolved. The CDR3 consists of 14 residues. Germline V gene lookup returns CDR1 SEHNR and CDR2 FQNEAQ (reference sequence). Trimming stripped 8 bases from V and 2 bases from J, with 14 bases between. CDR3: CASENGIYTDTQYF. CDR3 bases: TGTGCCAGCGAGAACGGTATTTACACAGATACGCAGTATTTT. Together with reference TRBV7-9 and TRBJ2-3, the CDR3 gives the full variable domain: DTGVSQNPRHKITKRGQNVTFRCDPISEHNRLYWYRQTLGQGPEFLTYFQNEAQLEKSRLLSDRFSAERPKGSFSTLEIQRTEQGDSAMYLCASENGIYTDTQYFGPGTRLTVL.

The J gene is TRBJ2-2, the V gene TRBV15, with a weak D call TRBD2 (5 bases). Germline-derived CDR1 and CDR2 are LNHNV and YYDKDF (reference sequence). Trimming took off 1 base at V and 8 bases at J, with 14 bases between the two ends. The CDR3 consists of 15 residues. The CDR3 coding sequence is TGTGCCACCAGCAGAGGCGGACTGACCTCGGGGGAGCTGTTTTTT. Translation gives CATSRGGLTSGELFF.

The chain joins TRBV6-1 to TRBJ2-1; TRBD1 matches at 9 bases. J gave up 3 bases and V 7 bases, and 7 bases lay outside the gene matches. This CDR3 comprises 15 residues. The V gene's germline CDR1 is MNHNS and CDR2 SASEGT. CDR3 sequence: CASTLDRGVYNEQFF. DNA of the CDR3: TGTGCCAGCACCTTAGACAGGGGGGTCTACAATGAGCAGTTCTTC.

The rearrangement uses TRBV18 and TRBJ2-5; TRBD2 matches at 11 bases. V dropped 6 bases and J dropped 4; count of bases not matched to a gene: 7. The CDR3 is 15 amino acids. Germline V gene sequence: CDR1 KGHSH, CDR2 LQKENI. The CDR3 DNA reads as TGTGCCAGCTCCCGACTAGCGGGGTCTGGAGAGACCCAGTACTTC. Protein: CASSRLAGSGETQYF.

The genes are TRBV6-5 and TRBJ2-7; 7 positions agree with TRBD1. V shed 6 bases and J 7 bases; nucleotides not matched to a gene: 12. CDR1 MNHEY and CDR2 SVGAGI come from the germline V gene. The CDR3 covers 14 residues. The CDR3 nucleotides are TGTGCCAGCAGCCCCTTAGGGGGCCACCAGGAGCAGTACTTC. It yields the protein CASSPLGGHQEQYF.

A single count supports this clone. V gene TRBV15 combines with J gene TRBJ1-1; possibly TRBD1 for D (5 bases). Germline V gene lookup returns CDR1 LNHNV and CDR2 YYDKDF (reference sequence). The CDR3 contains 12 residues. Trimming pared 8 bases from V and 1 base from J, leaving 8 bases between. The CDR3 is CATQTGNTEAFF. In DNA, the CDR3 is TGTGCCACCCAAACAGGGAACACTGAAGCTTTCTTT. The whole variable domain, remainder taken from reference TRBV15 and TRBJ1-1, is DAMVIQNPRYQVTQFGKPVTLSCSQTLNHNVMYWYQQKSSQAPKLLFHYYDKDFNNEADTPDNFQSRRPNTSFCFLDIRSPGLGDTAMYLCATQTGNTEAFFGQGTRLTVV.

The chain carries TRBV11-2 and TRBJ1-1; D not resolved. The CDR3 runs 16 residues. The germline CDR1 and CDR2 sequences are SGHAT and FQNNGV. Deletions cut 5 bases from V and 5 bases from J, with 21 bases between. CDR3 DNA sequence: TGTGCCAGCAGCCCCCTCAGGTTCGGGAGAGGAACTGAAGCTTTCTTT. It yields the protein CASSPLRFGRGTEAFF.

The V call is TRBV7-9, the J call TRBJ2-3, with D perhaps TRBD1 (6 bases). CDR1 SEHNR and CDR2 FQNEAQ come from the germline V gene (reference sequence). The CDR3 is made up of 14 amino acids. V lost 7 bases, J lost 1 base, and 12 bases lay in between. The CDR3 sequence: CASTSTGRTDTQYF. For the CDR3, the DNA is TGTGCCAGCACTAGCACAGGGCGCACAGATACGCAGTATTTT. The full variable domain, rest sourced from reference TRBV7-9 and TRBJ2-3, is DTGVSQNPRHKITKRGQNVTFRCDPISEHNRLYWYRQTLGQGPEFLTYFQNEAQLEKSRLLSDRFSAERPKGSFSTLEIQRTEQGDSAMYLCASTSTGRTDTQYFGPGTRLTVL.

The chain is built from TRBV7-9 and TRBJ2-5, with 9 bases that match TRBD2. Losses at the gene ends were 5 bases for V and 5 bases for J; bases not matched to a gene: 9. Per the germline V gene, CDR1 is SEHNR and CDR2 is FQNEAQ (reference sequence). The CDR3 loop spans 15 amino acids. The CDR3 nucleotides are TGTGCCAGCAGCGTGGGCGGGAGGGGTTGGGAGACCCAGTACTTC. Translating it yields CASSVGGRGWETQYF.

This sequence joins TRBV27 and TRBJ2-1; perhaps TRBD2 as D (7 bases). Between the trimmed V and J ends, which lost 2 bases and 8 bases, there was a span of 16 bases. This CDR3 spans 15 amino acids. Germline-derived CDR1 and CDR2 are MNHEY and SMNVEV (reference sequence). CDR3 protein: CASSLEKGGVDEQFF. The DNA of the CDR3 is TGTGCCAGCAGTTTAGAGAAGGGGGGGGTCGATGAGCAGTTCTTC.

The chain uses TRBV30 and TRBJ1-5; D is undetermined. Between the trimmed V and J ends, which lost 0 bases and 1 base, there was a span of 7 bases. Germline CDR1 reads GTSNPN; CDR2 reads SVGIG (reference sequence). This CDR3 contains 14 residues. In DNA form, the CDR3 reads TGTGCCTGGAGTGTACGTCAGAGCAATCAGCCCCAGCATTTT. Translation: CAWSVRQSNQPQHF. Using reference TRBV30 and TRBJ1-5 for the parts outside the CDR3, the full variable domain is SQTIHQWPATLVQPVGSPLSLECTVEGTSNPNLYWYRQAAGRGLQLLFYSVGIGQISSEVPQNLSASRPQDRQFILSSKKLLLSDSGFYLCAWSVRQSNQPQHFGDGTRLSIL.

V and J are TRBV5-4 and TRBJ1-1; 7 bases agree with TRBD1. CDR1 is SGHNT and CDR2 is YYREEE in the germline V gene (reference sequence). CDR3 length: 15 amino acids. Trimming took 4 bases from V and 3 from J; bases not matched to a gene: 9. The CDR3 reads CASSDNRGEDTEAFF. CDR3 coding DNA: TGTGCCAGCAGCGACAACAGGGGTGAGGACACTGAAGCTTTCTTT. Using reference TRBV5-4 and TRBJ1-1 for the parts outside the CDR3, the full variable domain is ETGVTQSPTHLIKTRGQQVTLRCSSQSGHNTVSWYQQALGQGPQFIFQYYREEENGRGNFPPRFSGLQFPNYSSELNVNALELDDSALYLCASSDNRGEDTEAFFGQGTRLTVV.

The chain combines TRBV7-8 with TRBJ1-2; TRBD1 matches 7 bases. The germline gives CDR1 SGHVS, CDR2 FQNEAQ. This CDR3 has 15 amino acids. V shed 5 bases, J shed 4 bases, and the junction held 10 bases outside the gene matches. The CDR3 coding sequence is TGTGCCAGCAGCATGAACAGGGGCCTTTCCTATGGCTACACCTTC. Residues: CASSMNRGLSYGYTF. The complete variable domain, with remaining parts taken from reference TRBV7-8 and TRBJ1-2, reads GAGVSQSPRYKVAKRGQDVALRCDPISGHVSLFWYQQALGQGPEFLTYFQNEAQLDKSGLPSDRFFAERPEGSVSTLKIQRTQQEDSAVYLCASSMNRGLSYGYTFGSGTRLTVV.

V gene TRBV6-5 combines with J gene TRBJ2-1; perhaps TRBD2 as D (5 bases). Germline lookup yields CDR1 MNHEY and CDR2 SVGAGI. The CDR3 sequence is 13 residues long. V was clipped by 7 bases and J by 9 bases, with 16 bases between them. DNA of the CDR3: TGTGCCAGCATCAACTTACCGGCGGGTGAGCAGTTCTTC. This sequence encodes CASINLPAGEQFF.

The chain has TRBV19 and TRBJ1-5, with a tentative D call TRBD1 (5 bases). The CDR3 length is 14 residues. V was trimmed by 0 bases and J by 5 bases, leaving 8 bases between them. Per germline, CDR1 LNHDA and CDR2 SQIVND (reference sequence). CDR3 region: CASSIDRTYQPQHF. The CDR3 region has the DNA TGTGCCAGTAGTATAGACAGGACATATCAGCCCCAGCATTTT.

The chain links TRBV27 to TRBJ2-7; 8 nucleotides line up with TRBD1. CDR1 is MNHEY and CDR2 is SMNVEV in the germline V gene (reference sequence). The CDR3 is 17 residues long. J gave up 1 base and V 0 bases, and 8 bases lay outside the gene matches. The DNA for the CDR3 is TGTGCCAGCAGTTTATCCGGACAGGGAGGTTTTTCCTACGAGCAGTACTTC. Its protein product is CASSLSGQGGFSYEQYF.

The chain has TRBV6-6 and TRBJ1-2, with 8 bases identical to TRBD1. V dropped 6 bases and J dropped 4; count of bases not matched to a gene: 4. The CDR3 has 13 residues. Germline assignment: CDR1 MNHNY and CDR2 SVGAGI (reference sequence). The CDR3 here is CASSDDRGYGYTF. DNA of the CDR3: TGTGCCAGCAGCGATGACAGGGGCTATGGCTACACCTTC.

The rearrangement links TRBV9 to TRBJ2-2; D not certain. Trimming removed 0 bases from V and 6 bases from J, with 6 bases in between. CDR3 length: 13 amino acids. CDR1 and CDR2 from the germline V gene are SGDLS and YYNGEE. CDR3 region: CASSVVGPGELFF. CDR3 in DNA: TGTGCCAGCAGCGTAGTGGGCCCCGGGGAGCTGTTTTTT. Variable domain in full (rest from reference TRBV9 and TRBJ2-2): DSGVTQTPKHLITATGQRVTLRCSPRSGDLSVYWYQQSLDQGLQFLIQYYNGEERAKGNILERFSAQQFPDLHSELNLSSLELGDSALYFCASSVVGPGELFFGEGSRLTVL.